This T cell receptor beta chain is from a study of blood T cell repertoires in COVID-19. Turning to the study itself: The United States, Italy and Spain provided the acute and convalescent COVID-19 samples.

Only in-frame clones appear in the TCRdb table, and some are missing; sequencing was by immunoSEQ multiplex PCR. The table includes 250,000 to 300,000 clones, about nine tenths detected once. There are 15 residues in the CDR3. Per germline, CDR1 SGHRS and CDR2 YFSETQ. Trimming cost V 4 bases and J 0 bases, with 12 bases left between them. Seattle patients were enrolled while actively infected and followed longitudinally. This TCR derives from a woman in her twenties or thirties with COVID-19, enrolled during active disease. Sequenced input: peripheral blood. This chain uses TRBV5-1 with TRBJ2-3; perhaps TRBD2 as D (6 bases). This chain's CDR3 is CASSMGLLSTDTQYF. The CDR3 coding sequence is TGCGCCAGCAGCATGGGACTCCTCAGCACAGATACGCAGTATTTT.